These 25 T cell receptor beta chains were sequenced from one sample in a study of cytomegalovirus exposure and HLA in healthy donors. Primers: 60 Vbeta forward and 13 Jbeta reverse. Clones were sequenced by immunoSEQ multiplex PCR, and TCRdb holds only the in-frame ones, with some missing. This sample yields some 130,000 clones, of which around three quarters are seen a single time; about 1.8% belongs to the top ten. Sample: PBMCs. Receptors were obtained from a woman aged 50 to 60 in good health and CMV-seronegative.

The V call is TRBV7-2, the J call TRBJ1-2, with 9 positions matching TRBD1. Unmatched junction bases numbered 10, after V lost 5 bases and J lost 0 bases. Germline V CDR1 and CDR2: SGHTA, FQGNSA. The CDR3 has 17 amino acids. CDR3 protein: CASSRDRAGGANYGYTF. The CDR3 nucleotides read TGTGCCAGCAGCCGGGACAGGGCTGGGGGGGCTAACTATGGCTACACCTTC.

This chain connects TRBV6-6 to TRBJ1-5; D remains ambiguous. Germline CDR1 MNHNY, CDR2 SVGAGI (reference sequence). The ends were cut back, 8 bases at V and 3 bases at J, with 8 bases in the middle. This CDR3 region has 12 residues. The CDR3 DNA is TGTGCCAGCGACACATACAATCAGCCCCAGCATTTT. This sequence encodes CASDTYNQPQHF.

Only a few counts were recorded for this clone. The genes are TRBV5-1 and TRBJ2-3, with D maybe TRBD2 (6 bases). The germline gives CDR1 SGHRS, CDR2 YFSETQ. The CDR3 runs 15 residues. Trimming took off 0 bases at V and 4 bases at J, with 12 bases between the two ends. The CDR3 DNA reads as TGCGCCAGCAGCTTGGACGGGAGTGACGCAGATACGCAGTATTTT. It is translated as CASSLDGSDADTQYF.

This clone was recorded a few times. The chain links TRBV7-3 to TRBJ2-7; 8 positions match TRBD1. Germline V gene data show CDR1 as SGHTA and CDR2 as FQGTGA. J lost 2 bases, V lost 4 bases, and 7 bases had no gene match. The length of the CDR3 is 15 residues. CDR3 bases: TGTGCCAGCAGCTCCCCCGGGACAGGACCCTACGAGCAGTACGTC. Translating gives CASSSPGTGPYEQYV.

The CDR3 DNA reads as TGTGCCAGCAGTGTTCGCCGGACAGATAGCAATCAGCCCCAGCATTTT. Amino acids: CASSVRRTDSNQPQHF. The chain couples TRBV6-1 to TRBJ1-5; D perhaps matches TRBD1 (6 bases). Trimming pared 4 bases from V and 0 bases from J, leaving 13 bases between. This CDR3 spans 16 amino acids. The germline V gene encodes CDR1 MNHNS and CDR2 SASEGT.

This clone was counted only a few times. V gene TRBV2 combines with J gene TRBJ2-7; D perhaps matches TRBD2 (6 bases). This CDR3 spans 15 amino acids. V lost 6 bases and J lost 1, with 16 bases in between. Germline V CDR1 and CDR2: SNHLY, FYNNEI. The CDR3 loop reads CASSLGGLASYEQYV. The CDR3 bases are TGTGCCAGCAGCCTGGGGGGACTGGCGTCCTACGAGCAGTACGTC.

The chain combines TRBV7-8 with TRBJ1-5; the D is unclear. This CDR3 contains 12 residues. The germline CDR1 and CDR2 sequences are SGHVS and FQNEAQ. V gave up 3 bases and J gave up 7 bases, with 7 bases separating them. Written as DNA, the CDR3 is TGTGCCAGCAGCTTTGAGCACCAGCCCCAGCATTTT. This sequence encodes CASSFEHQPQHF.

The V call is TRBV6-1, the J call TRBJ1-5, with D possibly TRBD1 on 5 matching bases. In germline, CDR1 is MNHNS, CDR2 SASEGT. The V gene lost 4 bases and the J gene lost 9 bases, with 16 bases spanning the gap. This CDR3 has 14 amino acids. CDR3 coding DNA: TGTGCCAGCAGTGTCATGGGGCAGGGTCGGCCCCAGCATTTT. It codes for CASSVMGQGRPQHF.

This chain uses TRBV11-2 with TRBJ1-1; a weak D match, TRBD1 (5 bases). Germline CDR1 SGHAT, CDR2 FQNNGV. The CDR3 is 14 residues long. The germline V and J ends were trimmed by 3 bases and 5 bases, with 13 bases remaining between them. Written as DNA, the CDR3 is TGTGCCAGCAGCTTTACCGGGGGTGGGACTGAAGCTTTCTTT. It is translated as CASSFTGGGTEAFF.

The chain links TRBV14 to TRBJ1-4; 8 nucleotides agree with TRBD1. V trimming: 2 bases; J trimming: 8 bases; junction bases outside the gene matches: 4. The germline V gene encodes CDR1 SGHDN and CDR2 FVKESK. The CDR3 runs 14 residues. CDR3 bases: TGTGCCAGCAGCCAAAGACAGGGGAGGGAAAAACTGTTTTTT. The encoded protein is CASSQRQGREKLFF.

The chain recombines TRBV10-3 with TRBJ1-2; TRBD1 matches 7 bases. J was trimmed by 6 bases and V by 10 bases; bases with no gene match: 20. The CDR3 is 16 amino acids. Germline V gene sequence: CDR1 ENHRY, CDR2 SYGVKD. CDR3 residues: CATYPRDRERGNGYTF. Written as DNA, the CDR3 is TGTGCCACTTACCCCCGGGACAGAGAAAGGGGGAATGGCTACACCTTC.

This chain joins TRBV18 and TRBJ2-5, with 10 bases that match TRBD1. Germline loops: CDR1 KGHSH, CDR2 LQKENI. V was clipped by 3 bases and J by 0 bases; unmatched bases: 4. This CDR3 comprises 16 residues. This CDR3 is CASSPRQGANQETQYF. CDR3 nucleotide sequence: TGTGCCAGCTCACCGCGACAGGGGGCCAACCAAGAGACCCAGTACTTC.

This clone was seen a handful of times. This chain connects TRBV29-1 to TRBJ2-2, with D tentatively TRBD1 (5 bases). Germline lookup yields CDR1 SQVTM and CDR2 ANQGSEA. Trimming took off 4 bases at V and 2 bases at J, with 14 bases between the two ends. The CDR3 spans 15 residues. CDR3 in amino acids: CSVAQTVSNTGELFF. The DNA of the CDR3 is TGCAGCGTTGCCCAGACAGTGAGCAACACCGGGGAGCTGTTTTTT.

J is TRBJ1-4 and V is TRBV2; D is unclear. The CDR3 loop spans 17 amino acids. The germline V and J ends were trimmed by 2 bases and 0 bases, with 13 bases remaining between them. Germline V gene data show CDR1 as SNHLY and CDR2 as FYNNEI. The CDR3 sequence is CASSERRRRSTNEKLFF. The CDR3 nucleotides read TGTGCCAGCAGTGAACGCAGGAGGAGGTCAACTAATGAAAAACTGTTTTTT.

V is TRBV29-1 and J is TRBJ2-7; 8 bases match TRBD1. The junction had 13 bases not matched to a gene; V was cut back by 1 base and J by 2 bases. The CDR3 consists of 17 residues. Germline CDR1 SQVTM, CDR2 ANQGSEA. The CDR3 is CSVEGRGQGTGTYEQYF. CDR3 sequence (DNA): TGCAGCGTTGAAGGACGCGGACAGGGTACCGGAACCTACGAGCAGTACTTC.

In this sample, this clone turned up once. The chain combines TRBV28 with TRBJ2-1, with 10 bases fitting TRBD2. The germline V gene has CDR1 MDHEN and CDR2 SYDVKM. This CDR3 region has 17 residues. Germline trimming cut 10 bases from V and 3 bases from J; bases unmatched to any gene: 15. The CDR3, as DNA: TGTGCCACCGAGAACGACTCGACTAGCGGGTTCTACAATGAGCAGTTCTTC. Translating it yields CATENDSTSGFYNEQFF.

This clone was seen a handful of times. J is TRBJ2-2 and V is TRBV5-8, with a tentative D call TRBD2 (6 bases). The CDR3 length is 17 residues. Germline-derived CDR1 and CDR2 are SGHTS and YDEGEE. V dropped 0 bases and J dropped 6 bases, with 18 bases sitting between them. In nucleotides, the CDR3 is TGTGCCAGCAGCTTGGGGTTAGCGGCTGTCGCGGCCGGGGAGCTGTTTTTT. The encoded protein is CASSLGLAAVAAGELFF.

The CDR3: CSVAGRSAYEQYF. As DNA, the CDR3 is TGCAGCGTTGCAGGGCGATCGGCCTACGAGCAGTACTTC. This rearrangement joins TRBV29-1 to TRBJ2-7, with D possibly matching TRBD1 (5 bases). CDR3 length: 13 amino acids. V shed 4 bases and J shed 2 bases, with 12 bases lying between them. CDR1 and CDR2 (germline): SQVTM, ANQGSEA.

The V call is TRBV5-5, the J call TRBJ1-5; TRBD1 is a possible D gene (6 bases). Germline CDR1 is SGHKS and CDR2 is YYEKEE (reference sequence). Trimming removed 4 bases at V and 4 bases at J, with 15 bases between. The CDR3 spans 15 residues. CDR3 coding DNA: TGTGCCAGCAGCCCATCGGTCACAGGGAATCAGCCCCAGCATTTT. Translation gives CASSPSVTGNQPQHF.

The rearrangement uses TRBV27 and TRBJ1-2, with a weak D call TRBD1 (6 bases). The CDR3 loop spans 15 amino acids. V was trimmed by 1 base and J by 4 bases, leaving 13 bases between them. Germline CDR1 reads MNHEY; CDR2 reads SMNVEV (reference sequence). The CDR3 protein is CASSLYAGVGYGYTF. DNA of the CDR3: TGTGCCAGCAGTTTATACGCAGGGGTGGGCTATGGCTACACCTTC.

In this sample, this clone turned up a few times. The chain links TRBV7-8 to TRBJ1-1; a weak D match, TRBD1 (5 bases). The germline V and J ends were trimmed by 5 bases and 3 bases, with 28 bases remaining between them. CDR3 length: 19 residues. Germline values: CDR1 SGHVS, CDR2 FQNEAQ. For the CDR3, the DNA is TGTGCCAGCAGCCTTTCGGGGGGGGACGTCAAACCTCGGGACACTGAAGCTTTCTTT. Protein sequence: CASSLSGGDVKPRDTEAFF.

The chain recombines TRBV6-1 with TRBJ2-3, with a weak D call TRBD1 (6 bases). The germline CDR1 and CDR2 sequences are MNHNS and SASEGT. V was pared by 6 bases and J by 1 base, with 11 bases between. CDR3 length: 14 amino acids. DNA of the CDR3: TGTGCCAGCAGCCTCGAGGGGGGCACAGATACGCAGTATTTT. It codes for CASSLEGGTDTQYF.

The chain joins TRBV7-8 to TRBJ2-7, with D unclear. The CDR3 has 13 residues. Trimming took off 1 base at V and 7 bases at J, with 11 bases between the two ends. Germline-derived CDR1 and CDR2 are SGHVS and FQNEAQ. Here the CDR3 reads CASSLVEAGEQYV. CDR3 coding DNA: TGTGCCAGCAGCTTAGTGGAAGCCGGAGAGCAGTACGTC.

DNA for the CDR3: TGTGCCAGCAGGTCATCAGGGGGCACTGAAGCTTTCTTT. This codes for CASRSSGGTEAFF. The chain has TRBV11-2 and TRBJ1-1; 7 bases agree with TRBD1. Unmatched junction bases numbered 5, after V lost 6 bases and J lost 4 bases. The CDR3 runs 13 residues. Germline CDR1 and CDR2: SGHAT and FQNNGV.

Written as DNA, the CDR3 is TGTGCCAGCTCTCAAGACAGGGGGAGTTCACCCCTCCACTTT. Translation gives CASSQDRGSSPLHF. V usage is TRBV18 and J usage is TRBJ1-6; 9 nucleotides agree with TRBD1. V gave up 6 bases and J gave up 9 bases; unmatched junction bases: 6. This CDR3 has 14 residues. CDR1 and CDR2 (germline): KGHSH, LQKENI.